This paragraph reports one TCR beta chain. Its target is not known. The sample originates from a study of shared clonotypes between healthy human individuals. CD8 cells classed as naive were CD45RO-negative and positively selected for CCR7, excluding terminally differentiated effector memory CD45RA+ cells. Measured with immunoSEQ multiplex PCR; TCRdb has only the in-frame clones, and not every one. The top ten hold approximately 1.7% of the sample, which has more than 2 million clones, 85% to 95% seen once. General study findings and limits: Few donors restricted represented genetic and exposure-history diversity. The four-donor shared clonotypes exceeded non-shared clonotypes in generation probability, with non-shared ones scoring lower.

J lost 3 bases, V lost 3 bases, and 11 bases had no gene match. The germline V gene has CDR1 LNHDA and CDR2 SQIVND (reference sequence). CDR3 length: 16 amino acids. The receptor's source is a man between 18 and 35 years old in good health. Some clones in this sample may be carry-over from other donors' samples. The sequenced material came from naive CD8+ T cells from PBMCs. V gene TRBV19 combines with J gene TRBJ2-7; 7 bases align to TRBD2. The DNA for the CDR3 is TGTGCCAGTAGTATCGGGGGAGGGACCCGTTACTACGAGCAGTACTTC. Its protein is CASSIGGGTRYYEQYF.